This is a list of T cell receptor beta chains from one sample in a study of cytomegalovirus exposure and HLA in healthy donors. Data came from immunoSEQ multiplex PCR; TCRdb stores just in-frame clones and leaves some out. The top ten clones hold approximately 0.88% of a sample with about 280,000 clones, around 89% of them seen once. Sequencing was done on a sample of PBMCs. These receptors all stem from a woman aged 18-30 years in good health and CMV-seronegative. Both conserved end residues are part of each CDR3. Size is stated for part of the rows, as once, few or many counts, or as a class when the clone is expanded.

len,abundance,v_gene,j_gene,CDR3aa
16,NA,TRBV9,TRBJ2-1,CASSLHLAGGPNEQFF
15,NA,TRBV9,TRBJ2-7,CASSEGQGISYEQYF
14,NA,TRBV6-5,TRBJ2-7,CASSYTGGAAEQYF
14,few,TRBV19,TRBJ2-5,CASSMQGNGETQYF
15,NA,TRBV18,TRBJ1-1,CASSPTAGVGTEAFF
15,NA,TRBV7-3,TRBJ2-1,CASSSLAGTRAEQFF
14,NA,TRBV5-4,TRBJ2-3,CASSREWGPDTQYF
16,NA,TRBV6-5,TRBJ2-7,CASSYSIPALSYEQYF
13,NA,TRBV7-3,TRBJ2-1,CASSLRTNNEQFF
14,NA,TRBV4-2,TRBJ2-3,CASSQSGSTDTQYF
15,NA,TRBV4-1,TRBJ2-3,CASSPREPGSDTQYF
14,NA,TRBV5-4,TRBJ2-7,CASSRTGPSYEQYF
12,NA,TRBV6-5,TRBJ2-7,CATGGNSVGQYF
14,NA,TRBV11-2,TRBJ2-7,CASSIAGVSYEQYF
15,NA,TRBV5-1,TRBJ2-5,CASSLEQGSGETQYF
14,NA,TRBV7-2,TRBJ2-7,CASSLAGGPYEQYF
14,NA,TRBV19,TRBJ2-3,CASSRTGGSDTQYF
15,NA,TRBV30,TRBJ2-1,CAWSSSSGRGDEQFF
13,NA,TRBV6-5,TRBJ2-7,CASRQNSYYEQYF
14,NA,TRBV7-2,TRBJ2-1,CASSSGVSYNEQFF
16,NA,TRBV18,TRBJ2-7,CASSPLPAGDGYEQYF
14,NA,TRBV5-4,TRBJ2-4,CASSLFPVKNIQYF
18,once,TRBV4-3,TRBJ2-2,CASSSQRTSGMGAGELFF
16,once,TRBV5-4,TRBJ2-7,CASSLGLREGPHEQYF
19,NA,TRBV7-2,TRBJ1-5,CASSPVDPEREYSNQPQHF
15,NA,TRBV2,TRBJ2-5,CASKRDSGREETQYF
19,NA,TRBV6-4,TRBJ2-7,CASSDSFPRWTGDSYEQYF
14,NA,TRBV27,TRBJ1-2,CASSSSDRDHGYTF
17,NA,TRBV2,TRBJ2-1,CASSEAGPPPLDNEQFF
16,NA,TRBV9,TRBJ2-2,CASSVLNIGNTGELFF
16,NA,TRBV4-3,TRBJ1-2,CASSRATGTGDYGYTF
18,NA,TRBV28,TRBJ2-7,CASSFLGQGAKLEYEQYF
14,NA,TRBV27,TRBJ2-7,CASRLGGSGYEQYF
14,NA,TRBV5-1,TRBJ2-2,CASSLFQYTGELFF
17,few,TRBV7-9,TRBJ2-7,CASSLIPSGGAPPEQYF
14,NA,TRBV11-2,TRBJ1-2,CASSRQGHHYGYTF
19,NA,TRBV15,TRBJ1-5,CATSRTSGQGASSNQPQHF
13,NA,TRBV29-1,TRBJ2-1,CSARESAYNEQFF
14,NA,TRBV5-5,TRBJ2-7,CASQPRPSGFRMYF
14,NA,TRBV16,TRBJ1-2,CASSQLAANYGYTF
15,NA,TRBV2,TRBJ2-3,CASRYRLGVTDTQYF
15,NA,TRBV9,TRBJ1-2,CASSVDQGGNYGYTF
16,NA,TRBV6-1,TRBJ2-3,CASSVGVAERTDTQYF
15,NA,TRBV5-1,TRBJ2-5,CASSSRVSAQETQYF
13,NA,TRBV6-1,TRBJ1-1,CASSESLNTEAFF
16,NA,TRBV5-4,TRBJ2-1,CASSLDGHQENNEQFF
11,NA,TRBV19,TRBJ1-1,CASMRNTEAFF